One sample yielded the 21 T cell receptor beta chains listed below, sequenced in a study of blood T cell repertoires in COVID-19. Profiling relied on immunoSEQ multiplex PCR, and the TCRdb table lists in-frame clones only, not all of them. The sample records around 99,000 clones, roughly 90% being singletons. The sequenced material came from peripheral blood. The source of these receptors is a man aged 35 to 55 with active or convalescent COVID-19.

V is TRBV27 and J is TRBJ2-7, with 10 positions matching TRBD1. In germline, CDR1 is MNHEY, CDR2 SMNVEV (reference sequence). The CDR3 covers 18 residues. V shed 8 bases and J 4 bases; nucleotides not matched to a gene: 20. CDR3 region: CASGPPPPVRTGGYEQYF. CDR3 nucleotides: TGTGCCAGCGGCCCTCCCCCCCCCGTCCGGACAGGGGGATACGAGCAGTACTTC.

The chain joins TRBV10-1 to TRBJ2-7; TRBD1 matches 9 bases. Germline CDR1 and CDR2: WNHNN and SYGVQD (reference sequence). CDR3 length equals 16 residues. The V segment lost 4 bases and the J segment 7 bases; nucleotides outside the gene matches: 14. This CDR3 is CASSGRTGQGKVEQYF. The CDR3 region has the DNA TGCGCCAGCAGTGGCCGAACTGGACAGGGGAAAGTTGAGCAGTACTTC.

The gene calls are TRBV19 and TRBJ2-7; 9 nucleotides align to TRBD2. There are 16 residues in the CDR3. Unmatched junction bases numbered 7, after V lost 3 bases and J lost 1 base. Germline V CDR1 and CDR2: LNHDA, SQIVND (reference sequence). CDR3 DNA: TGTGCCAGTAGTATCTCGGGGCTAGCGGGGTCCTACGAGCAGTACTTC. This gives the protein CASSISGLAGSYEQYF.

The chain employs TRBV30 and TRBJ1-2; 10 positions agree with TRBD1. CDR3 length equals 13 residues. Trimming took 3 bases from V and 7 from J; bases not matched to a gene: 5. From germline, CDR1 is GTSNPN and CDR2 SVGIG (reference sequence). CDR3 bases: TGTGCCTGGAGGCCCCGGGACAGGGGTGGCTACACCTTC. Its translation: CAWRPRDRGGYTF.

In this sample, this clone turned up a few times. The chain employs TRBV7-9 and TRBJ1-6; D perhaps matches TRBD1 (6 bases). Between the trimmed V and J ends, which lost 5 bases and 9 bases, there was a span of 17 bases. This CDR3 is 15 amino acids long. Germline V gives CDR1 SEHNR, CDR2 FQNEAQ (reference sequence). For the CDR3, the DNA is TGTGCCAGCAGCCCCCAAGGGGGTTTGGGTTCACCCCTCCACTTT. Amino acids: CASSPQGGLGSPLHF. Full variable domain (rest looked up from reference TRBV7-9 and TRBJ1-6): DTGVSQNPRHKITKRGQNVTFRCDPISEHNRLYWYRQTLGQGPEFLTYFQNEAQLEKSRLLSDRFSAERPKGSFSTLEIQRTEQGDSAMYLCASSPQGGLGSPLHFGNGTRLTVT.

The chain carries TRBV19 and TRBJ1-5, with 10 bases fitting TRBD1. Trimming took 5 bases from V and 4 from J; bases not matched to a gene: 5. Germline CDR1 reads LNHDA; CDR2 reads SQIVND (reference sequence). The CDR3 contains 15 residues. The CDR3 DNA follows: TGTGCCAGTAGTGTAGGACAGGGGGTAAATCAGCCCCAGCATTTT. Protein: CASSVGQGVNQPQHF. Drawing the rest from reference TRBV19 and TRBJ1-5, the complete variable domain is DGGITQSPKYLFRKEGQNVTLSCEQNLNHDAMYWYRQDPGQGLRLIYYSQIVNDFQKGDIAEGYSVSREKKESFPLTVTSAQKNPTAFYLCASSVGQGVNQPQHFGDGTRLSIL.

This chain connects TRBV19 to TRBJ1-6, with TRBD1 as a possible D gene (6 bases). The germline V gene encodes CDR1 LNHDA and CDR2 SQIVND (reference sequence). The length of the CDR3 is 16 residues. V was clipped by 6 bases and J by 5 bases, with 17 bases between them. CDR3 bases: TGTGCCAGTAGGTTACAGGGACCGACCAATAATTCACCCCTCCACTTT. Translating it yields CASRLQGPTNNSPLHF.

This clone showed up just a few times. The chain joins TRBV30 to TRBJ1-2; possible D gene TRBD1, 5 bases. Trimming cost V 4 bases and J 4 bases, with 19 bases left between them. Germline V gene lookup returns CDR1 GTSNPN and CDR2 SVGIG (reference sequence). The CDR3 extends over 15 amino acids. This CDR3 is CAWIRRGGGGYGYTF. Written as DNA, the CDR3 is TGTGCCTGGATACGGAGGGGCGGCGGTGGCTATGGCTACACCTTC.

The rearrangement uses TRBV2 and TRBJ2-1; TRBD2 agrees at 8 bases. The CDR3 spans 13 residues. With V trimmed by 6 bases and J by 6 bases, 4 bases remained unmatched. Germline V CDR1 and CDR2: SNHLY, FYNNEI. The CDR3 DNA sequence: TGTGCCAGCAGAATAACTAGCGGCAATGAGCAGTTCTTC. Encoded protein: CASRITSGNEQFF.

This clone was detected ten times or more. V and J are TRBV19 and TRBJ2-1; TRBD1 matches at 8 bases. Germline V CDR1 and CDR2: LNHDA, SQIVND (reference sequence). CDR3 length equals 16 residues. V gave up 3 bases and J gave up 0 bases; unmatched junction bases: 4. The CDR3 DNA follows: TGTGCCAGTAGTATTCGGGACAGGAGCTCCTACAATGAGCAGTTCTTC. Encoded protein: CASSIRDRSSYNEQFF. The complete variable domain, with remaining parts taken from reference TRBV19 and TRBJ2-1, reads DGGITQSPKYLFRKEGQNVTLSCEQNLNHDAMYWYRQDPGQGLRLIYYSQIVNDFQKGDIAEGYSVSREKKESFPLTVTSAQKNPTAFYLCASSIRDRSSYNEQFFGPGTRLTVL.

In this sample, this clone turned up once. V usage is TRBV5-1 and J usage is TRBJ1-2; 7 positions match TRBD1. In germline, CDR1 is SGHRS, CDR2 YFSETQ. This CDR3 spans 12 amino acids. The ends lost 6 bases at V and 4 bases at J; junction bases unmatched: 3. The CDR3: CASTGQTYGYTF. The CDR3 bases are TGCGCCAGCACGGGACAGACCTATGGCTACACCTTC.

This clone was seen just once. The chain uses TRBV28 and TRBJ1-2; TRBD1 might be the D (6 bases). Per germline, CDR1 MDHEN and CDR2 SYDVKM. CDR3 length: 11 amino acids. CDR3 sequence (DNA): TGTGCTGGTGGACAGACCTATGGCTACACCTTC. Translated: CAGGQTYGYTF.

The chain employs TRBV7-9 and TRBJ1-6, with 9 nucleotides matching TRBD1. Germline V gene data show CDR1 as SEHNR and CDR2 as FQNEAQ (reference sequence). Losses at the gene ends were 5 bases for V and 1 base for J; bases not matched to a gene: 12. This CDR3 is built from 19 residues. In DNA, the CDR3 is TGTGCCAGCAGCACCTTTGCGGGACAGGGTGAATCCTATAATTCACCCCTCCACTTT. Its translation is CASSTFAGQGESYNSPLHF.

The V call is TRBV5-1, the J call TRBJ2-7; TRBD1 is a possible D gene (6 bases). The ends were cut back, 0 bases at V and 5 bases at J, with 12 bases in the middle. Germline V gives CDR1 SGHRS, CDR2 YFSETQ. CDR3 length: 14 amino acids. The DNA of the CDR3 is TGCGCCAGCAGCTTGGTGGCAGGGACAAACGAGCAGTACTTC. This codes for CASSLVAGTNEQYF.

The chain joins TRBV13 to TRBJ1-2, with D possibly being TRBD1 (6 bases). Between the trimmed V and J ends, which lost 4 bases and 5 bases, there was a span of 8 bases. CDR1 and CDR2 (germline): PRHDT, FYEKMQ (reference sequence). CDR3 length: 12 residues. CDR3 DNA sequence: TGTGCCAGCAGCTCAACAGGGTATGGCTACACCTTC. Its translation is CASSSTGYGYTF.

The chain uses TRBV7-2 and TRBJ2-5; D perhaps matches TRBD1 (6 bases). The V gene lost 2 bases and the J gene lost 3 bases, with 10 bases spanning the gap. CDR1 and CDR2 from the germline V gene are SGHTA and FQGNSA. The CDR3 length is 14 residues. The CDR3 DNA sequence: TGTGCCAGCAGCTTAAACAGGGTGGAAGAGACCCAGTACTTC. Its translation is CASSLNRVEETQYF.

This sequence joins TRBV18 and TRBJ2-1; TRBD2 agrees at 10 bases. Germline V lookup: CDR1 KGHSH, CDR2 LQKENI. Trimming cost V 3 bases and J 9 bases; bases outside gene matches: 11. The length of the CDR3 is 16 residues. The CDR3 is CASSPLSGAGGREQFF. CDR3 sequence (DNA): TGTGCCAGCTCACCCTTGTCTGGAGCGGGAGGGCGTGAGCAGTTCTTC.

DNA of the CDR3: TGTGCCACCAGTGATTTGCCATCGGGACATGGCACCGGGGAGCTGTTTTTT. Translated: CATSDLPSGHGTGELFF. The chain uses TRBV24-1 and TRBJ2-2, with D perhaps matching TRBD1 (6 bases). CDR3 length equals 17 residues. The V end lost 0 bases, the J end lost 4 bases, and 14 bases lay between the germline ends. CDR1 and CDR2 (germline): KGHDR, SFDVKD.

The chain couples TRBV19 to TRBJ2-5; 9 bases are a match to TRBD2. Germline CDR1 and CDR2: LNHDA and SQIVND (reference sequence). After removal of 7 bases from V and 1 base from J, the junction contained 13 bases not matched to a gene. This CDR3 has 17 amino acids. The CDR3 region is CASKGGMTSGLQETQYF. CDR3 bases: TGTGCCAGTAAGGGGGGTATGACTAGCGGTCTCCAAGAGACCCAGTACTTC.

J is TRBJ2-1 and V is TRBV5-1, with D perhaps TRBD2 (5 bases). The CDR3 has 12 amino acids. The germline V and J ends were trimmed by 7 bases and 9 bases, with 14 bases remaining between them. The V gene's germline CDR1 is SGHRS and CDR2 YFSETQ. The CDR3 loop reads CASSRSGTEQFF. The CDR3 nucleotides read TGCGCCAGCTCCCGGTCGGGAACTGAGCAGTTCTTC.

This clone was recorded a few times. This chain links TRBV3-1 (or the pseudogene TRBV3-2) with TRBJ1-3; D is unclear. The germline V gene encodes CDR1 LGHDT and CDR2 YNNKEL (reference sequence). This CDR3 has 16 amino acids. V gave up 4 bases and J gave up 0 bases, with 13 bases separating them. CDR3 protein: CASSPPAASSGNTIYF. CDR3 bases: TGTGCCAGCAGCCCCCCCGCGGCGAGCTCTGGAAACACCATATATTTT.